This passage covers 21 T cell receptor beta chains from one sample sequenced in a study of shared clonotypes between healthy human individuals. Measured with immunoSEQ multiplex PCR; TCRdb has only the in-frame clones, and not every one. Among about 530,000 clones, roughly 85% were seen once, and the ten largest hold around 12%. The sample consisted of PBMCs. All receptors come from a woman between 40 and 55 years old in good health. Some clones in this sample may be carry-over from other donors' samples.

A single count supports this clone. V and J are TRBV7-2 and TRBJ2-4; 9 positions agree with TRBD2. Germline assignment: CDR1 SGHTA and CDR2 FQGNSA. There are 16 residues in the CDR3. The V and J ends lost 5 bases and 6 bases, in that order; junction bases with no gene match: 11. CDR3 in DNA: TGTGCCAGCAGCCCCAGGACTAGCGCAGATATAAACATTCAGTACTTC. Translating gives CASSPRTSADINIQYF. The variable domain in full, with the rest retrieved from reference TRBV7-2 and TRBJ2-4, is GAGVSQSPSNKVTEKGKDVELRCDPISGHTALYWYRQSLGQGLEFLIYFQGNSAPDKSGLPSDRFSAERTGGSVSTLTIQRTQQEDSAVYLCASSPRTSADINIQYFGAGTRLSVL.

This clone was seen a handful of times. The chain employs TRBV19 and TRBJ2-1; no clear D gene. Germline CDR1 is LNHDA and CDR2 is SQIVND (reference sequence). The CDR3 extends over 14 amino acids. Deletions cut 6 bases from V and 4 bases from J, with 13 bases between. The CDR3 DNA sequence: TGTGCCAGTAGCCCCCCTTTGGGTTACAATGAGCAGTTCTTC. Translation: CASSPPLGYNEQFF.

V is TRBV5-4 and J is TRBJ1-2; TRBD1 agrees at 9 bases. The V gene's germline CDR1 is SGHNT and CDR2 YYREEE (reference sequence). The CDR3 is 14 residues long. V lost 0 bases, J lost 8 bases, and 5 bases stayed unmatched. CDR3 in DNA: TGTGCCAGCAGCTTGGTAAGGACAGGGGACGGCTACACCTTC. This gives the protein CASSLVRTGDGYTF.

The V and J genes are TRBV5-6 and TRBJ2-7, with 7 bases fitting TRBD2. Trimming took 3 bases from V and 8 from J; bases not matched to a gene: 5. The CDR3 contains 12 residues. Germline-derived CDR1 and CDR2 are SGHDT and YYEEEE. CDR3 sequence: CASSWGGQQQYF. Written as DNA, the CDR3 is TGTGCCAGCAGCTGGGGGGGTCAACAGCAGTACTTC.

V usage is TRBV7-9 and J usage is TRBJ2-3, with D maybe TRBD1 (6 bases). The CDR3 extends over 12 amino acids. Germline loops: CDR1 SEHNR, CDR2 FQNEAQ (reference sequence). Between the trimmed V and J ends, which lost 3 bases and 14 bases, there was a span of 15 bases. CDR3 sequence (DNA): TGTGCCAGCAGCTTTGATACAGGGTTTCTGTATTTT. It codes for CASSFDTGFLYF.

In this sample, this clone turned up a few times. V and J are TRBV27 and TRBJ1-1; possible D gene TRBD1, 5 bases. In germline, CDR1 is MNHEY, CDR2 SMNVEV (reference sequence). The CDR3 length is 12 residues. V lost 6 bases to trimming and J lost 5 bases, with 10 bases between them. As DNA, the CDR3 is TGTGCCAGCAGGGAGGGGAAGACTGAAGCTTTCTTT. It codes for CASREGKTEAFF.

The chain carries TRBV5-1 and TRBJ1-4, with a possible D match to TRBD1 (5 bases). The germline V gene encodes CDR1 SGHRS and CDR2 YFSETQ. CDR3 length equals 14 residues. V was trimmed by 7 bases and J by 4 bases, leaving 14 bases between them. CDR3 coding DNA: TGCGCCAGCTGCCGGGACGGATATAATGAAAAACTGTTTTTT. Translating gives CASCRDGYNEKLFF.

At least ten counts were recorded for this clone. The CDR3 loop reads CASSSGENTEAFF. The DNA for the CDR3 is TGTGCCAGCAGTTCAGGGGAGAACACTGAAGCTTTCTTT. V is TRBV6-4 and J is TRBJ1-1; perhaps TRBD1 as D (6 bases). The germline V gene has CDR1 MRHNA and CDR2 SNTAGT. There are 13 residues in the CDR3. Trimming removed 5 bases at V and 1 base at J, with 8 bases between.

The gene calls are TRBV28 and TRBJ2-7; 14 nucleotides match TRBD2. CDR1 is MDHEN and CDR2 is SYDVKM in the germline V gene. The CDR3 runs to 15 residues. V trimming: 3 bases; J trimming: 6 bases; junction bases outside the gene matches: 4. DNA of the CDR3: TGTGCCAGCAGTTTCCGGACTAGCGGGAGGTTCGAGCAGTACTTC. This translates into CASSFRTSGRFEQYF.

This clone turned up a few times. The genes are TRBV5-1 and TRBJ2-7, with D perhaps assigned TRBD1 or TRBD2 (5 bases each). CDR1 and CDR2 from the germline V gene are SGHRS and YFSETQ. Trimming stripped 4 bases from V and 3 bases from J, with 17 bases between. The CDR3 contains 15 residues. CDR3 region: CASSDGRGAGYEQYF. DNA for the CDR3: TGCGCCAGCAGCGACGGACGAGGGGCGGGCTACGAGCAGTACTTC.

The chain joins TRBV7-3 to TRBJ2-1; 9 nucleotides agree with TRBD2. The CDR3 extends over 15 amino acids. The germline CDR1 and CDR2 sequences are SGHTA and FQGTGA. With 1 base clipped from V and 7 bases from J, the junction kept 5 bases outside the gene matches. CDR3 sequence reads: CASSLSGGRGNEQFF. As DNA, the CDR3 is TGTGCCAGCAGCTTAAGTGGCGGGAGGGGGAATGAGCAGTTCTTC.

The chain uses TRBV25-1 and TRBJ2-3; the match to TRBD2 covers 11 bases. The length of the CDR3 is 15 residues. Per the germline V gene, CDR1 is MGHDK and CDR2 is SYGVNS. V lost 1 base and J lost 5; bases outside the gene matches: 2. The CDR3 nucleotides are TGTGCCAGCAGTGAATCGGGACTAGCGGTAGATACGCAGTATTTT. This codes for CASSESGLAVDTQYF.

The chain employs TRBV6-5 and TRBJ2-5, with 9 bases fitting TRBD2. The J call is in doubt because the DNA end fits TRBJ2-7 better. Germline V gives CDR1 MNHEY, CDR2 SVGAGI. This CDR3 is 15 amino acids long. CDR3 region: CASNPAGGLTYEQYF. In DNA, the CDR3 is TGTGCCAGCAATCCAGCGGGAGGACTGACATACGAGCAGTACTTC.

The chain employs TRBV9 and TRBJ2-1; 7 bases map to TRBD2. The germline V gene encodes CDR1 SGDLS and CDR2 YYNGEE. V shed 0 bases, J shed 4 bases, and the junction held 7 bases outside the gene matches. The CDR3 is made up of 16 amino acids. The CDR3 nucleotides read TGTGCCAGCAGCGTAGGAGGGCGGGGGACGTACAATGAGCAGTTCTTC. Its protein product is CASSVGGRGTYNEQFF.

There are a few counts of this clone. Other DNA variants within this sample encode the same CDR3. The V and J genes are TRBV18 and TRBJ2-3; 10 nucleotides line up with TRBD2. V was clipped by 3 bases and J by 1 base; unmatched bases: 1. CDR1 is KGHSH, CDR2 LQKENI, per germline. There are 15 residues in the CDR3. In DNA form, the CDR3 reads TGTGCCAGCTCACCCGGGACTAGCGGCACAGATACGCAGTATTTT. The encoded protein is CASSPGTSGTDTQYF.

The chain employs TRBV21-1 and TRBJ2-1; the table calls TRBD2, which could not be checked here. TRBV21-1 is a pseudogene segment. The CDR3 runs to 17 residues. CDR3 protein: CASSKGPPSRESNEQFF. The DNA for the CDR3 is TGTGCCAGCAGCAAAGGCCCTCCGTCCCGGGAGAGCAATGAGCAGTTCTTC.

The chain employs TRBV2 and TRBJ2-5; either TRBD1 or TRBD2 may supply D (5 bases each). The better agreement between TRBJ2-7 and the DNA end casts doubt on the J call. The CDR3 runs to 14 residues. CDR1 and CDR2 from the germline V gene are SNHLY and FYNNEI. The CDR3 loop reads CASSEAGTNYEQYF. The CDR3 coding sequence is TGTGCCAGCAGTGAAGCGGGGACCAACTACGAGCAGTACTTC.

The chain uses TRBV18 and TRBJ2-7; D uncertain. This CDR3 spans 12 amino acids. Trimming stripped 2 bases from V and 6 bases from J, with 8 bases between. CDR1 is KGHSH, CDR2 LQKENI, per germline. This CDR3 is CASSPFGGEQYF. CDR3 coding DNA: TGTGCCAGCTCACCATTCGGTGGCGAGCAGTACTTC.

This clone has just a few counts. The gene calls are TRBV21-1 and TRBJ2-4; the listed D gene, TRBD2, was not tested against the DNA. TRBV21-1 is an annotated pseudogene. The CDR3 is 16 amino acids. CDR3 nucleotide sequence: TGTGCCAGCAGCAAAGGGGCGGGGTTAGCCAAAAACATTCAGTACTTC. Amino acids: CASSKGAGLAKNIQYF.

The chain employs TRBV7-2 and TRBJ2-4, with 8 bases aligning to TRBD2. Germline V gene sequence: CDR1 SGHTA, CDR2 FQGNSA. V shed 2 bases, J shed 1 base, and the junction held 7 bases outside the gene matches. The CDR3 consists of 17 residues. The CDR3 DNA reads TGTGCCAGCAGCTTAAGTCTAGCGGGCTCTGCCAAAAACATTCAGTACTTC. Protein sequence: CASSLSLAGSAKNIQYF. The full variable domain, with the rest looked up from reference TRBV7-2 and TRBJ2-4, is GAGVSQSPSNKVTEKGKDVELRCDPISGHTALYWYRQSLGQGLEFLIYFQGNSAPDKSGLPSDRFSAERTGGSVSTLTIQRTQQEDSAVYLCASSLSLAGSAKNIQYFGAGTRLSVL.

V usage is TRBV11-2 and J usage is TRBJ1-1; the D gene is possibly TRBD1 (5 bases). CDR1 is SGHAT and CDR2 is FQNNGV in the germline V gene. The CDR3 covers 13 residues. Trimming took 3 bases from V and 3 from J, leaving 8 bases between them. The CDR3 DNA reads TGTGCCAGCAGCTTCCAGGGACACACTGAAGCTTTCTTT. Encoded protein: CASSFQGHTEAFF. The variable domain in full, completed from reference TRBV11-2 and TRBJ1-1, reads EAGVAQSPRYKIIEKRQSVAFWCNPISGHATLYWYQQILGQGPKLLIQFQNNGVVDDSQLPKDRFSAERLKGVDSTLKIQPAKLEDSAVYLCASSFQGHTEAFFGQGTRLTVV.